This T cell receptor (beta chain) was sequenced in a study of blood T cell repertoires in COVID-19. Background on the study: In each case, the material was cDNA or gDNA derived from T cells, B-cell-depleted T cells, or PBMCs.

Method: immunoSEQ multiplex PCR; TCRdb's copy keeps in-frame clones and lacks some. The sample has 43,000 or so clones, more than 90% seen once. This clone was recorded once. Deletions cut 3 bases from V and 1 base from J, with 7 bases between. The CDR3 length is 13 residues. Germline V gene lookup returns CDR1 SGDLS and CDR2 YYNGEE. This chain connects TRBV9 to TRBJ1-1, with D uncertain. The sample consisted of peripheral blood. The receptor's source is a human donor in a cohort sampled during active COVID-19. CDR3 sequence: CASSEGGNTEAFF. CDR3 nucleotide sequence: TGTGCCAGCAGCGAGGGAGGGAACACTGAAGCTTTCTTT.